The TCR beta chain under discussion was sequenced for a study of T cell changes during pregnancy in multiple sclerosis. Libraries were prepared by immunoSEQ multiplex PCR; TCRdb keeps only in-frame clonotypes and omits some of them. The sample lists approximately 42,000 clones, 84% seen once, with 0.55% to 0.75% in the top ten. This CDR3 spans 16 amino acids. V was clipped by 6 bases and J by 0 bases, with 17 bases between them. The germline gives CDR1 LNHDA, CDR2 SQIVND (reference sequence). The receptor was derived from a female donor with multiple sclerosis, enrolled in a pregnancy study. The chain recombines TRBV19 with TRBJ1-1; D gene uncertain. This material consisted of CD4+ T cells from peripheral blood mononuclear cells, taken before pregnancy. CDR3 sequence (DNA): TGTGCCAGTAGCCCTCTGTATCCCAGGCTGAACACTGAAGCTTTCTTT. The encoded protein is CASSPLYPRLNTEAFF.